This record looks at one T cell receptor (beta chain) sequence and its context. As yet, its antigen is unknown. This clone may be a read error of a much larger clone one base away. With iRepertoire HTBI primers and Arm-PCR of CDR3 regions, TCR beta libraries were built. TCRdb reprocessed the multiplex PCR reads via MiXCR and lists one record per CDR3 protein. The data contain about 470,000 distinct CDR3 sequences, less than 25% of them seen just once; the ten biggest clones take up about 8.3%. These data originate in a study of regulatory T cells in long-lasting Graves disease. Study as a whole: Patients met the persistent Graves' disease definition after over 5 years of antithyroid drugs with positive TSH receptor antibodies.

Study-wide findings and caveats: Between persistent patients, roughly 2,600 public clonotypes were shared, exceeding the roughly 1,000 shared between new patients. With persistent disease, TRBV28, TRBJ1-2 and TRBJ2-5 were the favored segments.

Noted time point: persistent/refractory GD, antithyroid drugs over 5 years with positive TRAb. From RNA extracted from PBMCs, the TCR library was made. Patients with Graves' disease were diagnosed by American Thyroid Association guidelines. The ends lost 11 bases at V and 12 bases at J; junction bases unmatched: 13. Germline values: CDR1 MDHEN, CDR2 SYDVKM. There are 11 residues in the CDR3. Sample: peripheral blood mononuclear cells (PBMCs), taken when the disease was refractory, from a patient treated with antithyroid drugs. This receptor was obtained from a female donor with Graves disease. The V gene is TRBV28, the J gene TRBJ2-7; 7 bases are shared with TRBD2. The CDR3 loop is CAVGESGVLYF. In DNA, the CDR3 is TGTGCCGTCGGAGAAAGCGGGGTCTTGTACTTC. The full variable domain, its missing parts supplied by reference TRBV28 and TRBJ2-7, is DVKVTQSSRYLVKRTGEKVFLECVQDMDHENMFWYRQDPGLGLRLIYFSYDVKMKEKGDIPEGYSVSREKKERFSLILESASTNQTSMYLCAVGESGVLYFGPGTRLTVT.